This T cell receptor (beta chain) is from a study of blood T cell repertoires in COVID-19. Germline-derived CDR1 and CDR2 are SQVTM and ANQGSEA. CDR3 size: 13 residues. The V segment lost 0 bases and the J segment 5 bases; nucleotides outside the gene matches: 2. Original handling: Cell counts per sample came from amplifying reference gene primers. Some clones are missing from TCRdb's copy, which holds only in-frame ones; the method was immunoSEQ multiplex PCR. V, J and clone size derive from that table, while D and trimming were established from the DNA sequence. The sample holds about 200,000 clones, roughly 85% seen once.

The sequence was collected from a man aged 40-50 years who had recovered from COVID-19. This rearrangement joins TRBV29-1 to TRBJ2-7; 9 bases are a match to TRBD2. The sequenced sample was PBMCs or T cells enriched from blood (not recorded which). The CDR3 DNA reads TGCAGCGTTGAAGACGGGACTAGCCACGAGCAGTACTTC. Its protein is CSVEDGTSHEQYF.